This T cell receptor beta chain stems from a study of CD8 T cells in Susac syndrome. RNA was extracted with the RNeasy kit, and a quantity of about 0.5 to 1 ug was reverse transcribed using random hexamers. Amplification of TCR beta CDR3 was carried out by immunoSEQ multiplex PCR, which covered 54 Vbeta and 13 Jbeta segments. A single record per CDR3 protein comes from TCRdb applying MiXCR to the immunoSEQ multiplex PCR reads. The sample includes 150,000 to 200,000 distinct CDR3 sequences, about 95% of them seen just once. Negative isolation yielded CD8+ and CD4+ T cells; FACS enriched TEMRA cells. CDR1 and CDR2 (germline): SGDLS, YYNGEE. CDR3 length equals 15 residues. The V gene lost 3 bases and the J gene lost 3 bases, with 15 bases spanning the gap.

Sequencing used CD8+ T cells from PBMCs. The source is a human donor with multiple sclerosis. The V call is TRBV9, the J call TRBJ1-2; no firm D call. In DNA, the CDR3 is TGTGCCAGCAGCGCTGCCCCCGGGCCCTACTATGGCTACACCTTC. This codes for CASSAAPGPYYGYTF.